A single sample is the source of the 9 T cell receptor beta chains below, sequenced in a study of technical replicates of blood from a handful of donors. Libraries were prepared by immunoSEQ multiplex PCR; TCRdb keeps only in-frame clonotypes and omits some of them. The data contain about 73,000 clones, around nine tenths of them seen just once; the ten biggest clones take up roughly 4.5%. Sequenced material: PBMCs. Receptors were obtained from a human donor in good health. Some clones in this sample may be carry-over from other donors' samples.

The chain uses TRBV6-1 and TRBJ1-2, with 7 bases aligning to TRBD1. The germline CDR1 and CDR2 sequences are MNHNS and SASEGT. The V segment lost 1 base and the J segment 5 bases; nucleotides outside the gene matches: 4. This CDR3 is 14 amino acids long. The CDR3 here is CASSEGVGQYGYTF. In nucleotides, the CDR3 is TGTGCCAGCAGTGAAGGTGTGGGACAGTATGGCTACACCTTC.

The rearrangement joins TRBV6-6 to TRBJ2-1; 12 nucleotides line up with TRBD2. Trimming cost V 5 bases and J 4 bases; bases outside gene matches: 3. Germline CDR1 is MNHNY and CDR2 is SVGAGI (reference sequence). The CDR3 length is 15 residues. In nucleotides, the CDR3 is TGTGCCAGCAGTGGGACTAGCGGGTTGTACAATGAGCAGTTCTTC. The encoded protein is CASSGTSGLYNEQFF.

This clone has a single count. This chain connects TRBV29-1 to TRBJ2-7, with D possibly matching TRBD2 (7 bases). The CDR3 has 13 residues. With 4 bases removed from V and 2 bases from J, the gap between germline ends came to 12 bases. The germline CDR1 and CDR2 sequences are SQVTM and ANQGSEA. The CDR3 bases are TGCAGCGTTGGAAAGGGGGGGGCCTACGAGCAGTACTTC. This gives the protein CSVGKGGAYEQYF.

In nucleotides, the CDR3 is TGCGCCAGCAGCCAAGCCCGGGACAGATACACCGGGGAGCTGTTTTTT. This gives the protein CASSQARDRYTGELFF. The J gene is TRBJ2-2, the V gene TRBV4-3; 7 nucleotides line up with TRBD1. The CDR3 sequence is 16 residues long. Germline CDR1 reads LGHNA; CDR2 reads YSLEER. Trimming at V came to 1 base and at J to 3 bases, leaving 5 bases not matched to a gene.

The rearrangement links TRBV6-4 to TRBJ1-2; a possible D gene is TRBD1 (6 bases). The ends were cut back, 10 bases at V and 0 bases at J, with 15 bases in the middle. The CDR3 has 14 amino acids. Per germline, CDR1 MRHNA and CDR2 SNTAGT. The CDR3 spells CAIIRGVANYGYTF. CDR3 sequence (DNA): TGTGCCATTATCAGGGGTGTGGCTAACTATGGCTACACCTTC.

This clone has only one observation. Other DNA variants within this sample encode the same CDR3. The rearrangement links TRBV9 to TRBJ1-5; a weak D match, TRBD1 (5 bases). CDR1 and CDR2 (germline): SGDLS, YYNGEE. Deletions cut 0 bases from V and 2 bases from J, with 9 bases between. This CDR3 has 15 amino acids. The CDR3 spells CASSVGWGGNQPQHF. CDR3 bases: TGTGCCAGCAGCGTAGGATGGGGGGGCAATCAGCCCCAGCATTTT.

The genes are TRBV7-3 and TRBJ2-1; 9 nucleotides line up with TRBD2. V shed 0 bases, J shed 16 bases, and the junction held 7 bases outside the gene matches. The CDR3 consists of 13 residues. Germline V gives CDR1 SGHTA, CDR2 FQGTGA. The CDR3: CASSLTPGTSYFF. The CDR3 nucleotides are TGTGCCAGCAGCTTAACTCCCGGGACTAGCTATTTCTTC.

The rearrangement links TRBV5-1 to TRBJ2-1, with a tentative D call TRBD2 (5 bases). The V gene's germline CDR1 is SGHRS and CDR2 YFSETQ. The V end was cut by 1 base, the J end by 5 bases, with 10 bases between. This CDR3 contains 14 residues. The CDR3 loop is CASSLMASHNEQFF. The CDR3 DNA reads TGCGCCAGCAGCTTGATGGCTAGCCACAATGAGCAGTTCTTC.

This clone was detected a few times. The V call is TRBV7-6, the J call TRBJ2-2; TRBD2 matches 11 bases. The CDR3 consists of 16 residues. Germline values: CDR1 SGHVS, CDR2 FNYEAQ. The V segment lost 5 bases and the J segment 3 bases; nucleotides outside the gene matches: 5. CDR3 region: CASSPTSGSYTGELFF. CDR3 DNA sequence: TGTGCCAGCAGCCCAACTAGCGGGAGCTACACCGGGGAGCTGTTTTTT.